The clone carrying this TCR beta chain appeared a few times. Its antigen is undetermined. Germline values: CDR1 SGHVS, CDR2 FQNEAQ. The germline V and J ends were trimmed by 5 bases and 3 bases, with 14 bases remaining between them. This CDR3 is built from 15 residues. In TCRdb, the 5' RACE reads were re-called with MiXCR into one record per CDR3 protein. The sample lists a few hundred thousand distinct CDR3 sequences; 3.5% to 4.5% were seen once. This sample is part of a study of T cells after yellow fever vaccination. About the study: When fractions had low cell numbers, they were prepared with SMART-Seq v4 Ultra Low Input.

Study conclusions and caveats: The CD4 compartment and the CD8 compartment contained a small share of clonotypes in common.

The chain links TRBV7-8 to TRBJ1-5, with D perhaps TRBD1 (5 bases). This TCR came from a man between 18 and 35 years old who received the YFV17D yellow fever vaccine. The source was PBMCs, collected 15 days after the yellow fever booster vaccination. The CDR3 reads CASSRQHSVNQPQHF. The CDR3 coding sequence is TGTGCCAGCAGCCGACAGCACTCTGTCAATCAGCCCCAGCATTTT.